This T cell receptor (beta chain) was recovered during a study of cytomegalovirus exposure and HLA in healthy donors. The table came from immunoSEQ multiplex PCR; TCRdb's copy has only in-frame clones and leaves some out. The sample lists 170,000 or so clones; 80% to 85% were seen once. Trimming pared 5 bases from V and 0 bases from J, leaving 13 bases between. CDR3 length: 15 residues. The germline V gene has CDR1 MNHEY and CDR2 SMNVEV (reference sequence). This clone turned up a few times. This clonotype was obtained from a woman aged 18-35 years in good health and CMV-seropositive. The chain employs TRBV27 and TRBJ1-2; TRBD1 is a possible D gene (5 bases). The sequenced sample was PBMCs. This CDR3 is CASSPLDTTNYGYTF. CDR3 sequence (DNA): TGTGCCAGCAGTCCCCTGGACACAACTAACTATGGCTACACCTTC.